This entry describes one T cell receptor (beta chain). The sample comes from a study of blood T cell repertoires in COVID-19. Study summary: From the United States, Italy and Spain came samples of acute and convalescent COVID-19. Sources were T cells, B-cell-depleted T cells, or PBMCs; the material itself was cDNA or gDNA.

CDR3 length equals 15 residues. CDR1 and CDR2 (germline): SGHRS, YFSETQ. V lost 0 bases and J lost 10; bases outside the gene matches: 9. In the authors' methods: From reference gene primer amplification, estimates of nucleated cell counts were derived. Measured with immunoSEQ multiplex PCR; TCRdb has only the in-frame clones, and not every one. V, J and clone size reflect that table, while D and trimming were determined from the DNA. The sample holds approximately 220,000 clones; around 80% are singletons and the top ten take 27%. The chain uses TRBV5-1 and TRBJ2-1; TRBD2 matches 8 bases. The sequenced sample consisted of peripheral blood. This TCR came from a man aged 35 to 55 with acute or convalescent COVID-19. The CDR3 reads CASSLAAGEGGEQFF. The CDR3 DNA reads TGCGCCAGCAGCTTGGCAGCGGGAGAGGGTGGGGAGCAGTTCTTC.